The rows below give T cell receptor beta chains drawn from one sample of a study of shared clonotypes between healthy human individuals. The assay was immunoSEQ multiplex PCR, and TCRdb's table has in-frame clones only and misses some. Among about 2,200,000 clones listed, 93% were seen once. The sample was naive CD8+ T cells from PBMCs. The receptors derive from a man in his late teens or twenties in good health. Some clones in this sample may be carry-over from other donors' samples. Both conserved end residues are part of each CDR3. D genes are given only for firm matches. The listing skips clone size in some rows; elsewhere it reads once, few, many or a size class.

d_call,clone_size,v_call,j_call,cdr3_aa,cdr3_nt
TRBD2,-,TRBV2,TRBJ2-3,CASSLNGRGATDTQYF,TGTGCCAGCAGCCTGAATGGGCGGGGGGCCACAGATACGCAGTATTTT
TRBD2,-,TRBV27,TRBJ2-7,CASSPLAGTYEQYF,TGTGCCAGCAGCCCACTAGCGGGGACCTACGAGCAGTACTTC
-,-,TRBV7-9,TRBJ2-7,CASSLESRGSYEQYF,TGTGCCAGCAGCTTAGAGAGTCGGGGTTCCTACGAGCAGTACTTC
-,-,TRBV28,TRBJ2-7,CASSLGETSYEQYF,TGTGCCAGCAGTTTAGGCGAAACGTCCTACGAGCAGTACTTC
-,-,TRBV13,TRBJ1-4,CASSKLQVPANEKLFF,TGTGCCAGCAGCAAATTACAGGTTCCAGCTAATGAAAAACTGTTTTTT
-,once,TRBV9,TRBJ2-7,CASSGSVGGYEQYF,TGTGCCAGCAGCGGAAGTGTGGGAGGCTACGAGCAGTACTTC
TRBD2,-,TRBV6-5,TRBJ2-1,CASRPLAEGFNEQFF,TGTGCCAGCAGACCACTAGCGGAGGGCTTTAATGAGCAGTTCTTC
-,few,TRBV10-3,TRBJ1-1,CAISESVMLNTEAFF,TGTGCCATCAGTGAGTCGGTCATGTTGAACACTGAAGCTTTCTTT
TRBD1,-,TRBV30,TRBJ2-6,CACGTVSGANVLTF,TGTGCCTGTGGGACAGTCTCTGGGGCCAACGTCCTGACTTTC
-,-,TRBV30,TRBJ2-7,CAWSVQRVSYEQYF,TGTGCCTGGAGTGTTCAGCGGGTTTCCTACGAGCAGTACTTC
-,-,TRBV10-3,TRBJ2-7,CAITPALSYEQYF,TGTGCCATCACCCCGGCCCTGTCCTACGAGCAGTACTTC
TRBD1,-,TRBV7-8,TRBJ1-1,CASSGISDRGPNTEAFF,TGTGCCAGCAGCGGGATATCGGACAGGGGGCCGAACACTGAAGCTTTCTTT
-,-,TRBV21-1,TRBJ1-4,CASSTRDLANEKLFF,TGTGCCAGCAGCACAAGGGACCTAGCTAATGAAAAACTGTTTTTT
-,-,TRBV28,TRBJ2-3,CASSSTGVTDTQYF,TGTGCCAGCAGTTCTACGGGAGTTACAGATACGCAGTATTTT
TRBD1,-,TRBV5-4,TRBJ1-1,CASSLNRGQGNTEAFF,TGTGCCAGCAGCCTGAATCGGGGACAGGGGAACACTGAAGCTTTCTTT
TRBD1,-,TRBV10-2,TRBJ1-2,CASGTGGYGYTF,TGCGCCAGTGGGACAGGGGGCTATGGCTACACCTTC
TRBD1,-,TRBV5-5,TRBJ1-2,CASSSIFFTGTALGYGYTF,TGTGCCAGCAGCTCCATATTCTTCACCGGGACAGCCCTCGGCTATGGCTACACCTTC
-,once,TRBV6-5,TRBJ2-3,CASSYASVADTQYF,TGTGCCAGCAGTTACGCTAGCGTGGCAGATACGCAGTATTTT